This TCR beta chain was captured by sequencing in a study of CD8 T cells in Susac syndrome (dated by TCRdb to the late 2010s). In terms of the full investigation: Whether CD8+ T cell activation and differentiation in Susac syndrome was antigen driven was tested using repertoire sequencing.

RNA was extracted using the RNeasy kit, and roughly 0.5 to 1 microgram was reverse transcribed with random hexamers. TCR beta CDR3 regions were amplified with the immunoSEQ multiplex PCR assay covering 54 Vbeta and 13 Jbeta segments. PCR amplification bias was corrected using a synthetic template baseline for primer optimization and computational correction. Per the authors' processing: Only productive sequences were kept, with reads annotated to V, D and J genes according to IMGT and analyzed in immunoSEQ Analyzer. Clonality was calculated as one minus the Shannon entropy normalized by log2 of the number of productive unique sequences. For each patient and control, public and private clones were evaluated within the 100 most prevalent clones. Clones were defined as Susac-specific when absent from the healthy and MS cohorts, from roughly 1,000 published viral clones and from other ImmuneACCESS disease sequences. TCRdb reanalyzed the raw reads on its own, using fastp at Q25 for trimming and MiXCR for clone calling, and kept in-frame beta chains. Under each unique CDR3 protein, matching rows form one entry showing the most common genes and DNA. The V and J calls here are based on TCRdb, not the publication. This sample is represented by about 160,000 distinct CDR3 sequences; under 95% of them were singletons. Roughly 0.08% of the sample comes from the top ten.

The V end loses 4 bases and the J end loses 2 bases, and a stretch of 8 bases separates them. CDR3 length: 14 amino acids, cysteine to phenylalanine. Here the CDR3 DNA is all that survives: 42 bases in frame from base 1. Looking up the germline V gene (reference sequence) yields CDR1 LGHDT and CDR2 YNNKEL. High-throughput TCR beta sequencing profiled peripheral blood CD8+ and CD4+ T cells from healthy donors, Susac syndrome patients and multiple sclerosis patients. Healthy donors were included as age- and sex-matched controls. Bulk CD8+ and CD4+ T cells were purified magnetically by negative isolation, whereas CD8+ TEMRA cells were enriched by FACS. Blood was drawn into EDTA tubes, processed within 24 hours, and PBMCs were isolated by density gradient centrifugation. PBMCs intended for TCR sequencing were frozen in liquid nitrogen and were later thawed in a 37 degrees C water bath. A purity of at least 90% was achieved for sorted or isolated CD4+, CD8+ and CD8+ TEMRA cells.

The paper's findings and limits, for the study overall: The study acknowledged that relatively few individuals were included in the TCR sequencing and HLA analysis.

With respect to this clonotype: Its antigen remains undetermined. No clone much larger than this one lies a single base away; base qualities are absent.

This TCR was recovered from a human donor in good health. The chain joins TRBV3-1 to TRBJ2-2, with a weak D call of TRBD2 (5 bases match). Input material: CD4+ T cells from PBMCs. The CDR3 reads CASSPRGNTGELFF. The nucleotide sequence reads TGTGCCAGCAGCCCCCGGGGAAACACCGGGGAGCTGTTTTTT.